The sequence of this TCR beta chain was determined in a study of radiation and T cells in renal cell carcinoma (dated by TCRdb to 2018 to 2020). Turning to the overall study: Samples came from a clinical trial, in which primary renal cell carcinomas received 15 Gy stereotactic body radiation therapy followed by nephrectomy 4 weeks later. Across all 50 or so samples, 4,016,671 unique CDR3 nucleotide sequences, encoding about 3,000,000 unique CDR3 amino acid sequences, were identified. TCR beta sequencing covered some 55 samples in total, comprising some 25 tumors and approximately 27 peripheral blood samples.

Via the germline V gene (reference sequence), CDR1 is SGHNT and CDR2 YYREEE. The CDR3 covers 17 residues, taking in both the cysteine and the phenylalanine. The DNA shown is the 51-base CDR3, in frame from base 1. V ends up 4 bases short and J 0 bases short, with an unmatched junction base count of 9. General conclusions and limits of the study: Because no pretreatment tumor biopsies were available, whether clonotypes were present in the tumor at baseline could not be determined. Top tumor clonotypes rose in blood from baseline to 2 weeks post-radiation, then contracted by 4 weeks, suggesting transient expansion of tumor-resident clones. Effects of radiation dose or scheduling on the TCR repertoire could not be addressed with the single-armed trial design. Tracking of blood repertoire dynamics stopped at roughly four weeks after treatment, with no follow-up past that point.

Note on this clone: Its antigen remains undetermined. The input lacks base qualities; no much larger clone sits a single base away.

Explained via the paper, the time point label denotes: blood 2 weeks post-SBRT. The meaning of the sample's treatment or condition label: 15 Gy SBRT to primary tumor, nephrectomy 4 weeks later. Serial peripheral blood from radiation-treated patients was sampled at baseline, 2 weeks and 4 weeks after SBRT to track tumor-enriched clonotypes. Every patient's renal cell carcinoma showed clear cell pathology. The QIAamp DNA Blood Mini Kit (Qiagen) was used to prepare genomic DNA for TCR sequencing. The analyses included only samples that passed all quality control checks. The immunoSEQ kit was used, according to the manufacturer's recommendations, to generate TCR beta libraries from genomic DNA. Library preparation used a first multiplex PCR with proprietary primers, then a second PCR adding unique barcodes, with bead cleanups after each round. Each sample batch included a kit-provided positive control reaction and a negative control reaction. The final libraries were assessed on an Agilent 4200 TapeStation D1000 ScreenTape, pooled by volume, and quantified by qPCR. An Illumina NextSeq500 fitted with a MidOutput 150-cycle cartridge performed the sequencing, running 156 Read1 cycles and 15 Index1 cycles with the kit's custom primers. The pooled library was loaded at about 1 pM with about 18% PhiX control spiked in. The study's processing was this. Vendor-processed data were analyzed in R, and a clonotype was defined as all T cells sharing the same CDR3 nucleotide sequence. For clone abundance analyses, frequencies were normalized to the 10,000 most abundant clones in each sample. Public T cell clones, which averaged fewer than five per sample, were excluded before analysis. Tumor-enriched clonotypes and baseline blood-enriched clonotypes were defined as those with an abundance difference of at least 32-fold between compartments. Clonotypes expanded or contracted between blood time points were identified with a beta-binomial differential abundance model. Tumor-blood repertoire similarity was measured with the Baroni-Urbani and Buser coefficient, and group comparisons used two-tailed Wilcoxon tests in R. TCRdb's version of the immuneACCESS table is confined to in-frame rearrangements and falls short of the full clone set. An unresolved V gene accounts for under half of the shortfall where checked; the remainder is of unknown origin. V, J and clone size reflect that table, while D and trimming were determined from the DNA. This sample has 120,000 or so clones in its table, and approximately 85% of those were observed once. The ten largest make up about 5.3% of the sample.

The TCR comes from a man in his forties or fifties with renal cell carcinoma. The rearranged chain carries TRBV5-4 and TRBJ2-3; the central 9 bases match TRBD2. Here the sequenced sample was blood, taken from a patient whose treatment included radiotherapy and nephrectomy. The bases read TGTGCCAGCAGCCCCTCAATGCGGGAGGGTAGCACAGATACGCAGTATTTT. Its translation is CASSPSMREGSTDTQYF. This CDR3, with the reference TRBV5-4 and TRBJ2-3 proteins standing in past its ends, gives the full variable domain ETGVTQSPTHLIKTRGQQVTLRCSSQSGHNTVSWYQQALGQGPQFIFQYYREEENGRGNFPPRFSGLQFPNYSSELNVNALELDDSALYLCASSPSMREGSTDTQYFGPGTRLTVL.